This TCR beta chain was recovered during a study of cytomegalovirus exposure and HLA in healthy donors. General observations from the study: In vitro data verified a few CMV-associated chains as specific for CMV antigens. The study flagged approximately 180 TCR beta chains as cytomegalovirus-associated.

The V gene's germline CDR1 is SGHRS and CDR2 YFSETQ. With 4 bases clipped from V and 5 bases from J, the junction kept 3 bases outside the gene matches. This CDR3 comprises 14 residues. This clone has just one count. Its antigen is still unknown. Sequencing was performed with immunoSEQ multiplex PCR; in TCRdb, only in-frame clones are kept and a portion is missing. Of almost 75,000 clones listed, around 81% are singletons. This rearrangement joins TRBV5-1 to TRBJ1-6; 7 bases are shared with TRBD1. The clonotype was recovered from a man aged 25 to 40 in good health and CMV-seronegative. Material for sequencing was PBMCs. Here the CDR3 DNA reads TGCGCCAGCAGCCTGACAGGGAATAATTCACCCCTCCACTTT. Amino acid sequence: CASSLTGNNSPLHF.